The 10 T cell receptor beta chains listed next were all sequenced from one sample in a study of blood T cell repertoires in COVID-19. Assay used: immunoSEQ multiplex PCR; TCRdb lists only in-frame clones, some missing. The data contain more than 95,000 clones, about 86% of them singletons. Sequencing was performed on peripheral blood. These receptors were taken from a man older than 75 with active or convalescent COVID-19.

The chain combines TRBV4-3 with TRBJ2-7, with unresolved D. V was shortened by 0 bases and J by 2 bases, with 14 bases between the two germline ends. CDR3 length: 16 residues. The germline CDR1 and CDR2 sequences are LGHNA and YSLEER. The CDR3 here is CASSQEPYPSTYEQYF. The CDR3 DNA sequence: TGCGCCAGCAGCCAAGAACCCTACCCTAGTACCTACGAGCAGTACTTC.

This clone has just one count. The rearrangement joins TRBV6-4 to TRBJ1-5; D unresolved. The V gene's germline CDR1 is MRHNA and CDR2 SNTAGT. The CDR3 totals 13 residues. The germline V and J ends were trimmed by 3 bases and 3 bases, with 6 bases remaining between them. The CDR3 DNA sequence: TGTGCCAGCAGTGAGAGTCCCAATCAGCCCCAGCATTTT. Amino acids: CASSESPNQPQHF.

The sample holds one count of this clone. The chain has TRBV19 and TRBJ2-7; the match to TRBD1 covers 11 bases. V lost 10 bases and J lost 3; bases outside the gene matches: 5. In germline, CDR1 is LNHDA, CDR2 SQIVND (reference sequence). The CDR3 covers 13 residues. The CDR3 region is CATRDRGSYEQYF. DNA for the CDR3: TGTGCCACGCGGGACAGGGGGAGCTACGAGCAGTACTTC.

The chain joins TRBV11-1 to TRBJ2-5, with TRBD1 identical over 8 bases. The J segment lost 3 bases and the V segment lost 6 bases, leaving 6 bases of the junction unmatched. In germline, CDR1 is SGHAT, CDR2 FQDESV (reference sequence). This CDR3 is 14 amino acids long. The CDR3 bases are TGTGCCAGCAGTGGGACAGGTTGGAAAGAGACCCAGTACTTC. Its protein is CASSGTGWKETQYF.

The chain has TRBV14 and TRBJ1-2; 11 bases fit TRBD1. Germline assignment: CDR1 SGHDN and CDR2 FVKESK. The V segment lost 8 bases and the J segment 8 bases; nucleotides outside the gene matches: 10. This CDR3 contains 14 residues. For the CDR3, the DNA is TGTGCCAGCGCCCTACTGGACAGGGGGCAAGGCTACACCTTC. Translation: CASALLDRGQGYTF.

The chain couples TRBV7-3 to TRBJ2-5, with D uncertain. The germline gives CDR1 SGHTA, CDR2 FQGTGA. V lost 1 base, J lost 4 bases, and 7 bases lay in between. This CDR3 is 13 amino acids long. CDR3 in DNA: TGTGCCAGCAGCTTAAGGGCCGGAGAGACCCAGTACTTC. Protein sequence: CASSLRAGETQYF.

J is TRBJ1-2 and V is TRBV9; weak D call: TRBD1 (6 bases). V dropped 4 bases and J dropped 5 bases, with 15 bases sitting between them. The CDR3 has 14 amino acids. Per the germline V gene, CDR1 is SGDLS and CDR2 is YYNGEE. As DNA, the CDR3 is TGTGCCAGCAGCAAGGACAGTTTAGCGTATGGCTACACCTTC. This codes for CASSKDSLAYGYTF. The whole variable domain, filled in from reference TRBV9 and TRBJ1-2, reads DSGVTQTPKHLITATGQRVTLRCSPRSGDLSVYWYQQSLDQGLQFLIQYYNGEERAKGNILERFSAQQFPDLHSELNLSSLELGDSALYFCASSKDSLAYGYTFGSGTRLTVV.

The chain carries TRBV7-9 and TRBJ2-7, with D possibly being TRBD1 (6 bases). The length of the CDR3 is 13 residues. V was cut by 5 bases and J by 5 bases, with 13 bases left in between. Germline V gene lookup returns CDR1 SEHNR and CDR2 FQNEAQ (reference sequence). The CDR3 DNA follows: TGTGCCAGCAGCACAACAGGGCTCCACGAGCAGTACTTC. This encodes CASSTTGLHEQYF.

V gene TRBV5-1 combines with J gene TRBJ2-5; possibly TRBD2 for D (6 bases). V was shortened by 3 bases and J by 5 bases, with 14 bases between the two germline ends. Germline CDR1 is SGHRS and CDR2 is YFSETQ. This CDR3 spans 14 amino acids. DNA for the CDR3: TGCGCCAGCAGCTATGGATCGGAGGGGGAGACCCAGTACTTC. Protein product: CASSYGSEGETQYF.

This clone was recorded only once. The rearrangement uses TRBV6-1 and TRBJ1-1, with TRBD1 as a possible D gene (6 bases). This CDR3 contains 14 residues. V dropped 3 bases and J dropped 7 bases, with 15 bases sitting between them. Germline loops: CDR1 MNHNS, CDR2 SASEGT. Written as DNA, the CDR3 is TGTGCCAGCAGTGATGGGCAGGGGCGTAGTGAAGCTTTCTTT. Its protein is CASSDGQGRSEAFF.